Sequencing of this T cell receptor beta chain was carried out in a study of response to subunit inactivated influenza vaccine. This clonotype was counted many times. What it binds is unknown. Study-level findings and limits: Researchers suggested that each seasonal influenza vaccination recruits few new T cells.

V lost 1 base and J lost 5, with 13 bases in between. Germline V CDR1 and CDR2: SGHVS, FQNEAQ. The CDR3 runs to 15 residues. TCRdb independently ran MiXCR on the RT-PCR reads; one entry per CDR3 protein. The data hold hundreds of thousands of distinct CDR3 sequences, with roughly 14% observed a single time. This chain connects TRBV7-8 to TRBJ2-3; perhaps TRBD2 as D (5 bases). This receptor was taken from a man in his fifties who received an inactivated influenza vaccine. The sample consisted of PBMCs from blood, taken roughly 13 days after vaccination. The CDR3 region is CASSLVRAGRDTQYF. CDR3 nucleotides: TGTGCCAGCAGCTTAGTAAGGGCGGGTCGAGATACGCAGTATTTT.